The source of this T cell receptor beta chain is a study of cytomegalovirus exposure and HLA in healthy donors. Regarding the study as a whole: First-cohort TCR clusters tended to co-occur in the roughly 120 validation repertoires, a later analysis found.

Clones were sequenced by immunoSEQ multiplex PCR, and TCRdb holds only the in-frame ones, with some missing. The sample shows 300,000 to 400,000 clones, 70% to 90% of them seen only once. Trimming stripped 6 bases from V and 7 bases from J, with 18 bases between. The germline gives CDR1 SNHLY, CDR2 FYNNEI. This CDR3 has 14 residues. To note about this clone: Its antigen remains unidentified.

It was the roughly 120-subject validation cohort, separate from the approximately 620-subject first cohort, to which the donors belonged. The rearrangement uses TRBV2 and TRBJ1-2; a possible D gene is TRBD1 (6 bases). The sample taken for sequencing was PBMCs. This sequence originates from a woman under 30 in good health and CMV-seronegative. The CDR3 loop reads CASSPGQGKIGYTF. CDR3 nucleotide sequence: TGTGCCAGCAGCCCGGGGCAGGGGAAAATTGGCTACACCTTC.